Following are 24 T cell receptor beta chains from one sample sequenced in a study of T-cell reconstitution after alpha-beta-depleted transplantation in children. Unique molecular identifiers were incorporated when the TCRbeta library was constructed. TCRdb passed the PCR reads through MiXCR, listing each CDR3 protein once. Among hundreds of thousands of distinct CDR3 sequences listed, roughly 26% were seen once. This material consisted of PBMCs, taken before TCRalphabeta/CD19-depleted stem cell transplant. Source of these receptors: a girl between 2 and 10 years old with Fanconi anemia, due to receive a stem cell transplant.

This rearrangement joins TRBV23-1 to TRBJ2-1; 10 positions agree with TRBD1. TRBV23-1 has ORF status, its function being uncertain. This CDR3 is built from 18 residues. V trimming: 4 bases; J trimming: 8 bases; junction bases outside the gene matches: 17. This CDR3 is CASSLLPRQGASWDEQFF. In DNA form, the CDR3 reads TGCGCCAGCAGTCTCCTGCCACGACAGGGGGCTTCTTGGGATGAGCAGTTCTTC.

This rearrangement joins TRBV6-2 or TRBV6-3 to TRBJ2-5, with 12 bases that match TRBD2. The CDR3 has 19 residues. Germline V lookup: CDR1 MNHEY, CDR2 SVGEGT. Trimming removed 6 bases from V and 4 bases from J; junction bases left unmatched: 18. The CDR3: CASRLDTSGRIVPRETQYF. The CDR3 coding sequence is TGTGCCAGCAGGCTAGACACTAGCGGGAGGATAGTTCCGCGAGAGACCCAGTACTTC.

Only a few counts were recorded for this clonotype. The chain uses TRBV13 and TRBJ2-1; TRBD2 matches 7 bases. The CDR3 consists of 14 residues. Germline assignment: CDR1 PRHDT and CDR2 FYEKMQ (reference sequence). Trimming cost V 5 bases and J 2 bases; bases outside gene matches: 3. CDR3 protein: CASSRGETYNEQFF. In DNA, the CDR3 is TGTGCCAGCAGCCGGGGGGAAACCTACAATGAGCAGTTCTTC.

The chain joins TRBV20-1 to TRBJ2-5, with D maybe TRBD1 (7 bases). The CDR3 has 13 residues. Germline CDR1 and CDR2: DFQATT and SNEGSKA (reference sequence). V lost 3 bases and J lost 5, with 13 bases in between. The CDR3 region is CSASRGGGETQYF. In DNA form, the CDR3 reads TGCAGTGCTAGCCGAGGAGGGGGCGAGACCCAGTACTTC.

This clonotype was counted once. This rearrangement joins TRBV20-1 to TRBJ2-7, with TRBD2 as a possible D gene (5 bases). V lost 5 bases, J lost 5 bases, and 19 bases lay in between. The CDR3 runs to 14 residues. Germline V lookup: CDR1 DFQATT, CDR2 SNEGSKA (reference sequence). CDR3 region: CSALPGTGLNEQYF. The DNA of the CDR3 is TGCAGTGCTCTCCCCGGTACGGGGTTAAACGAGCAGTACTTC.

This clonotype was seen repeatedly, ten times or more. V and J are TRBV9 and TRBJ1-3, with TRBD1 as a possible D gene (6 bases). In germline, CDR1 is SGDLS, CDR2 YYNGEE. This CDR3 has 15 residues. Trimming shortened V by 3 bases and J by 2 bases, and 12 bases separated the two germline ends. CDR3 sequence (DNA): TGTGCCAGCAGCGCTTCGACAGGTACTGGAAACACCATATATTTT. Translating gives CASSASTGTGNTIYF.

This clonotype was found many times. One junction end disagrees with the germline gene, perhaps due to a read error. The CDR3 DNA is TGTGCCAGCAGCCCAGACCCCGGGGGACAGGTTAACTTC. Translation gives CASSPDPGGQVNF. The chain carries TRBV7-2 and TRBJ2-5; 8 bases match TRBD1. The CDR3 runs 13 residues. CDR1 is SGHTA and CDR2 is FQGNSA in the germline V gene.

The chain uses TRBV7-2 and TRBJ2-7; 10 nucleotides line up with TRBD2. V dropped 5 bases and J dropped 13; count of bases not matched to a gene: 14. The V gene's germline CDR1 is SGHTA and CDR2 FQGNSA. CDR3 length equals 14 residues. CDR3 nucleotide sequence: TGTGCCAGCAGCACCCGGGCTAGCGGGGGACCCATCTACTTC. Encoded protein: CASSTRASGGPIYF.

The chain couples TRBV20-1 to TRBJ2-3, with TRBD2 matching over 11 bases. CDR1 and CDR2 (germline): DFQATT, SNEGSKA (reference sequence). The CDR3 sequence is 14 residues long. The trim removed 6 bases at V and 5 bases at J, leaving 7 bases unmatched. Written as DNA, the CDR3 is TGCAGTGCCTTGACTAGCGGGGCGGGAGATACGCAGTATTTT. It specifies CSALTSGAGDTQYF.

The J gene is TRBJ2-7, the V gene TRBV6-1, with D tentatively TRBD2 (6 bases). The CDR3 has 16 amino acids. Germline V gene sequence: CDR1 MNHNS, CDR2 SASEGT. V lost 3 bases and J lost 3, with 18 bases in between. This CDR3 reads CASSESLLGSIYEQYF. The CDR3 DNA sequence: TGTGCCAGCAGTGAGAGCCTCCTCGGGAGTATCTACGAGCAGTACTTC.

J is TRBJ2-1 and V is TRBV12-3 or TRBV12-4, with 13 positions matching TRBD2. Trimming cost V 7 bases and J 8 bases; bases outside gene matches: 14. The CDR3 is made up of 17 amino acids. CDR3 protein: CASTKERGLAGNYEQFF. In DNA form, the CDR3 reads TGTGCCAGCACCAAAGAGAGGGGACTAGCGGGGAACTATGAGCAGTTCTTC.

This clonotype was seen ten or more times. At one boundary the junction diverges from the germline segment, which might be a read error. The chain links TRBV27 to TRBJ2-5; D assignment may be TRBD1 or TRBD2 (5 bases each). Germline values: CDR1 MNHEY, CDR2 SMNVEV (reference sequence). The CDR3 runs 12 residues. The CDR3, as DNA: TGTGCCAGCAGCCATGAGGGGACGGCGCTGGACTTC. Translating gives CASSHEGTALDF.

This clonotype was counted at least ten times. V usage is TRBV29-1 and J usage is TRBJ2-7, with D unresolved. The V and J ends lost 7 bases and 3 bases respectively, with 16 bases between them. The CDR3 is 13 residues long. The V gene's germline CDR1 is SQVTM and CDR2 ANQGSEA. The CDR3 nucleotides read TGCAGCGCTAAGACGGATTATCGCTACGAGCAGTACTTC. As protein: CSAKTDYRYEQYF.

This clonotype was observed many times. A read error may produce the germline difference seen at one junction end. The chain couples TRBV7-3 to TRBJ2-1, with 7 bases that match TRBD2. Per the germline V gene, CDR1 is SGHTA and CDR2 is FQGTGA. The CDR3 loop spans 13 amino acids. The CDR3 sequence: CASSLNLRLAVLF. The CDR3 DNA reads TGTGCCAGCAGCTTAAATTTAAGACTAGCCGTACTCTTC.

The chain is built from TRBV18 and TRBJ2-5; D is unclear. The CDR3 spans 14 residues. Trimming took 3 bases from V and 2 from J, leaving 10 bases between them. Germline V lookup: CDR1 KGHSH, CDR2 LQKENI. The CDR3 DNA reads TGTGCCAGCTCACCGAAGGGCTATCAAGAGACCCAGTACTTC. Translated: CASSPKGYQETQYF. Filled out from reference TRBV18 and TRBJ2-5, the complete variable domain reads NAGVMQNPRHLVRRRGQEARLRCSPMKGHSHVYWYRQLPEEGLKFMVYLQKENIIDESGMPKERFSAEFPKEGPSILRIQQVVRGDSAAYFCASSPKGYQETQYFGPGTRLLVL.

The chain recombines TRBV25-1 with TRBJ2-4; D is uncertain. V lost 3 bases and J lost 6, with 3 bases in between. CDR1 and CDR2 from the germline V gene are MGHDK and SYGVNS. CDR3 length: 11 residues. The CDR3 nucleotides are TGTGCCAGCAGTGACCGAAACATTCAGTACTTC. It encodes CASSDRNIQYF. The full variable domain, rest sourced from reference TRBV25-1 and TRBJ2-4, is EADIYQTPRYLVIGTGKKITLECSQTMGHDKMYWYQQDPGMELHLIHYSYGVNSTEKGDLSSESTVSRIRTEHFPLTLESARPSHTSQYLCASSDRNIQYFGAGTRLSVL.

This clonotype appeared a few times. The chain recombines TRBV12-3 or TRBV12-4 with TRBJ2-1; D not resolved. This CDR3 comprises 14 residues. The ends were cut back, 1 base at V and 3 bases at J, with 7 bases in the middle. This CDR3 is CASSLGGVYNEQFF. The CDR3 DNA is TGTGCCAGCAGTTTAGGCGGAGTCTACAATGAGCAGTTCTTC.

The chain has TRBV7-7 and TRBJ2-7, with D perhaps assigned TRBD1 or TRBD2 (5 bases each). CDR1 is SSHAT, CDR2 FNYEAQ, per germline (reference sequence). Trimming cost V 5 bases and J 7 bases, with 15 bases left between them. This CDR3 has 13 amino acids. DNA of the CDR3: TGTGCCAGCAGCCAGGGACCCGCTTGGGAGCAGTACTTC. Amino acids: CASSQGPAWEQYF. Supplemented by reference TRBV7-7 and TRBJ2-7, the full variable domain reads GAGVSQSPRYKVTKRGQDVTLRCDPISSHATLYWYQQALGQGPEFLTYFNYEAQPDKSGLPSDRFSAERPEGSISTLTIQRTEQRDSAMYRCASSQGPAWEQYFGPGTRLTVT.

In its sample, this clonotype was seen many times. The CDR3 coding sequence is TGCGCCAGCAGCCTAGTCCCGGGACAGGGGGAGGATTCACCCCTCCACTTT. It codes for CASSLVPGQGEDSPLHF. V usage is TRBV5-1 and J usage is TRBJ1-6, with TRBD1 matching 11 bases. CDR1 SGHRS and CDR2 YFSETQ come from the germline V gene. The CDR3 is 17 amino acids. J was trimmed by 8 bases and V by 4 bases; bases with no gene match: 11.

There are a few counts of this clonotype. The chain employs TRBV20-1 and TRBJ2-5; D is undetermined. This CDR3 is 14 amino acids long. Trimming removed 5 bases at V and 0 bases at J, with 13 bases between. Looked up from germline, CDR1 is DFQATT and CDR2 is SNEGSKA (reference sequence). The CDR3 spells CSAPPTGYQETQYF. CDR3 nucleotides: TGCAGTGCTCCACCGACTGGTTACCAAGAGACCCAGTACTTC.

The J gene is TRBJ2-1, the V gene TRBV5-1; 10 positions agree with TRBD2. The junction had 11 bases not matched to a gene; V was cut back by 4 bases and J by 4 bases. CDR3 length: 17 amino acids. Germline-derived CDR1 and CDR2 are SGHRS and YFSETQ. CDR3 residues: CASSALNTSGKYNEQFF. The CDR3, as DNA: TGCGCCAGCAGCGCCCTAAATACTAGCGGGAAATACAATGAGCAGTTCTTC.

The chain links TRBV7-2 to TRBJ2-5; 11 positions match TRBD1. This CDR3 has 14 amino acids. The trim removed 7 bases at V and 5 bases at J, leaving 6 bases unmatched. CDR1 is SGHTA and CDR2 is FQGNSA in the germline V gene. The CDR3 loop reads CASNRDRGTETQYF. The CDR3 bases are TGTGCCAGCAACCGGGACAGGGGGACGGAGACCCAGTACTTC.

Here the CDR3 reads CASSSPTGVGYQETQYF. CDR3 sequence (DNA): TGTGCCAGCAGTTCCCCAACAGGGGTGGGGTACCAAGAGACCCAGTACTTC. This chain uses TRBV12-3 or TRBV12-4 with TRBJ2-5; 7 positions agree with TRBD1. J was trimmed by 0 bases and V by 4 bases; bases with no gene match: 11. The CDR3 is 17 residues long.

This clonotype has just a few counts. The J gene is TRBJ2-7, the V gene TRBV6-2 or TRBV6-3; D ambiguous. Germline CDR1 is MNHEY and CDR2 is SVGEGT. The CDR3 runs 16 residues. V shed 3 bases and J shed 0 bases, with 15 bases lying between them. The CDR3 protein is CASSYPRLESSYEQYF. The CDR3, as DNA: TGTGCCAGCAGTTATCCCCGACTTGAAAGCTCCTACGAGCAGTACTTC.